This T cell receptor beta chain was sequenced for a study of blood T cell repertoires in COVID-19. Study as a whole: Sites in the United States, Italy and Spain provided acute and convalescent COVID-19 samples.

How the authors handled the data: Estimation of nucleated cell counts relied on the amplification of reference gene primers. Data came from immunoSEQ multiplex PCR; TCRdb stores just in-frame clones and leaves some out. The V and J calls and the clone size are those of that table, but D and trimming were determined from the DNA. This sample yields around 45,000 clones, of which approximately 80% are seen a single time; more than 20% belongs to the top ten. The sample comprised peripheral blood. This sequence was found in a woman aged 55-69 years with acute or convalescent COVID-19.

The CDR3 nucleotides read TGTGCCAGCAGTTTACGACAGGGGAACACCATATATTTT. Translating gives CASSLRQGNTIYF. This rearrangement joins TRBV27 to TRBJ1-3; 8 nucleotides agree with TRBD1. The CDR3 has 13 amino acids. The V gene end was trimmed by 2 bases and the J gene end by 7 bases; junction bases not matched to a gene: 1. CDR1 is MNHEY and CDR2 is SMNVEV in the germline V gene (reference sequence).